Listed here are 11 T cell receptor beta chains from one sample, sequenced in a study of T-cell reconstitution after alpha-beta-depleted transplantation in children. Unique molecular identifiers were incorporated during preparation of the TCRbeta library. TCRdb processed the PCR reads anew with MiXCR; each CDR3 protein has one entry. The sample holds about 340,000 distinct CDR3 sequences, around 10% seen once. Sequencing was performed on PBMCs from the stem cell graft donor, taken from the stem cell graft. The source is a human donor who donated a stem cell graft to a child with acute lymphoblastic leukemia.

The chain links TRBV11-3 to TRBJ2-3; TRBD2 agrees at 14 bases. Germline assignment: CDR1 SGHNT and CDR2 YENEEA. V gave up 3 bases and J gave up 6 bases; unmatched junction bases: 5. The CDR3 is made up of 16 amino acids. The CDR3 DNA follows: TGTGCCAGCAGCTTGGGACTAGCGGGAGATAAGGATACGCAGTATTTT. It codes for CASSLGLAGDKDTQYF.

This clonotype was picked up many times. This sequence joins TRBV6-2 or TRBV6-3 and TRBJ2-1; the D is unclear. The ends were cut back, 5 bases at V and 10 bases at J, with 12 bases in the middle. The germline V gene has CDR1 MNHEY and CDR2 SVGEGT. This CDR3 spans 12 amino acids. Here the CDR3 reads CASSLPVGEQFF. Written as DNA, the CDR3 is TGTGCCAGCAGTCTGCCGGTGGGGGAGCAGTTCTTC.

In this sample, this clonotype turned up a few times. The CDR3: CASSLGARSSYEQYF. The DNA for the CDR3 is TGTGCCAGCAGCTTGGGCGCTAGGAGCTCCTACGAGCAGTACTTC. The chain recombines TRBV7-8 with TRBJ2-7; the D is unclear. Trimming pared 3 bases from V and 0 bases from J, leaving 12 bases between. CDR3 length: 15 residues. Germline V gene lookup returns CDR1 SGHVS and CDR2 FQNEAQ.

This clonotype was seen more than once but under ten times. The V call is TRBV10-3, the J call TRBJ2-7; tentatively, D is TRBD2 (6 bases). The CDR3 totals 14 residues. CDR1 is ENHRY, CDR2 SYGVKD, per germline. V was pared by 4 bases and J by 2 bases, with 12 bases between. This chain's CDR3 is CAISVSRGTYEQYF. The CDR3 coding sequence is TGTGCCATCAGTGTCTCGCGGGGTACCTACGAGCAGTACTTC.

The chain combines TRBV7-2 with TRBJ2-7, with no clear D. V lost 5 bases and J 7 bases, leaving 9 bases between the germline ends. The CDR3 covers 11 residues. Germline loops: CDR1 SGHTA, CDR2 FQGNSA. This CDR3 is CASSASWEQYF. As DNA, the CDR3 is TGTGCCAGCAGCGCGTCCTGGGAGCAGTACTTC.

This clonotype was observed at least ten times. The chain couples TRBV20-1 to TRBJ1-5; 7 bases are shared with TRBD1. Germline assignment: CDR1 DFQATT and CDR2 SNEGSKA (reference sequence). This CDR3 spans 16 amino acids. V was clipped by 4 bases and J by 3 bases; unmatched bases: 12. The CDR3 spells CSAILLAGGDNQPQHF. The DNA of the CDR3 is TGCAGTGCTATCCTCCTGGCAGGGGGGGACAATCAGCCCCAGCATTTT.

This chain joins TRBV4-1 and TRBJ2-3; D assignment may be TRBD1 or TRBD2 (7 bases each). The germline V and J ends were trimmed by 0 bases and 5 bases, with 21 bases remaining between them. Germline values: CDR1 MGHRA, CDR2 YSYEKL. The CDR3 contains 18 residues. The CDR3 DNA follows: TGCGCCAGCAGCCAAGATCCCCTCAGGGGGGGCGGTGGAGATACGCAGTATTTT. This sequence encodes CASSQDPLRGGGGDTQYF.

With regard to this clonotype: An end of the junction does not agree with germline; a read error may underlie this. V gene TRBV19 combines with J gene TRBJ2-7, with a possible D match to TRBD2 (5 bases). Germline V gene sequence: CDR1 LNHDA, CDR2 SQIVND (reference sequence). CDR3 length: 14 amino acids. CDR3 sequence (DNA): TGTGCCAGTAGTATGACTACCTCCTCCCACGAGCAGTACTTC. It encodes CASSMTTSSHEQYF. Based on the CDR3 plus reference TRBV19 and TRBJ2-7, the full variable domain is DGGITQSPKYLFRKEGQNVTLSCEQNLNHDAMYWYRQDPGQGLRLIYYSQIVNDFQKGDIAEGYSVSREKKESFPLTVTSAQKNPTAFYLCASSMTTSSHEQYFGPGTRLTVT.

This rearrangement joins TRBV24-1 to TRBJ2-3; the D gene is possibly TRBD2 (6 bases). The CDR3 loop spans 15 amino acids. V shed 0 bases and J shed 2 bases, with 8 bases lying between them. Germline V gives CDR1 KGHDR, CDR2 SFDVKD. The DNA of the CDR3 is TGTGCCACCAGTGATTTGAAGGACTACACAGATACGCAGTATTTT. Its translation: CATSDLKDYTDTQYF.

V usage is TRBV27 and J usage is TRBJ2-3; no clear D gene. The CDR3 is made up of 16 amino acids. The germline CDR1 and CDR2 sequences are MNHEY and SMNVEV (reference sequence). V lost 5 bases and J 1 base, leaving 16 bases between the germline ends. The CDR3 sequence is CASSPQFVFGTDTQYF. DNA of the CDR3: TGTGCCAGCAGTCCTCAATTCGTTTTTGGCACAGATACGCAGTATTTT.

This clonotype showed up just a few times. The rearrangement uses TRBV20-1 and TRBJ2-7, with 9 bases matching TRBD1. The V gene's germline CDR1 is DFQATT and CDR2 SNEGSKA (reference sequence). With 0 bases clipped from V and 3 bases from J, the junction kept 9 bases outside the gene matches. The CDR3 spans 16 residues. The CDR3 loop reads CSARDIFRQGVYEQYF. The CDR3 region has the DNA TGCAGTGCTAGAGATATTTTTCGACAGGGGGTCTACGAGCAGTACTTC.